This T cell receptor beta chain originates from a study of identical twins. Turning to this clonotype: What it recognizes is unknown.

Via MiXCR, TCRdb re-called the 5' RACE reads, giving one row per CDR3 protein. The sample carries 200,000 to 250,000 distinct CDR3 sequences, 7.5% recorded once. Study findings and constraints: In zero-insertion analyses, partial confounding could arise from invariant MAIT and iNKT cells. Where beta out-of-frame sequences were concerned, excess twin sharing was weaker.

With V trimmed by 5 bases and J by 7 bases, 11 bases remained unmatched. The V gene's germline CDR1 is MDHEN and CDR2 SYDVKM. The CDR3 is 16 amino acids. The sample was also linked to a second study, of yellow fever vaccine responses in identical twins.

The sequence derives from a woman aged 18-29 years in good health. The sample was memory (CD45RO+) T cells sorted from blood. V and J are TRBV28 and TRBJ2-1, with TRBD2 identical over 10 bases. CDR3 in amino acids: CASSGQAGGPWNEQFF. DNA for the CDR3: TGTGCCAGCAGTGGGCAAGCGGGAGGGCCTTGGAATGAGCAGTTCTTC.